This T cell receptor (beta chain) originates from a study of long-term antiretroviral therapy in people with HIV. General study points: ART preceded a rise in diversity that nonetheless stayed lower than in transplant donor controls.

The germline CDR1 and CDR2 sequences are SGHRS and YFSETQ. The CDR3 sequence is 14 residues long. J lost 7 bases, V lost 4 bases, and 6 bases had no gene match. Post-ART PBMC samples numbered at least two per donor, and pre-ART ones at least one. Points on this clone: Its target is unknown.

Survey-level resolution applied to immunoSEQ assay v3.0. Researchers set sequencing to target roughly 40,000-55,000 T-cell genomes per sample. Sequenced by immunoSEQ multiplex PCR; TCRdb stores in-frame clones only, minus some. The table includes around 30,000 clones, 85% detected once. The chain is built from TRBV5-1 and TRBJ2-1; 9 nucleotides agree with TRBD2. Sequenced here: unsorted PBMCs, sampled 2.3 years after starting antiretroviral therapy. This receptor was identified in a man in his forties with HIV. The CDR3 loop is CASSQTSGSNEQFF. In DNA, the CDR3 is TGCGCCAGCAGCCAGACTAGCGGCTCTAATGAGCAGTTCTTC.